Listed below are T cell receptor beta chains from one sample, sequenced in a study of blood T cell repertoires in COVID-19. Libraries were prepared by immunoSEQ multiplex PCR; TCRdb keeps only in-frame clonotypes and omits some of them. This table has 360,000 or so clones, more than 85% appearing once. The sample was PBMCs or T cells enriched from blood (not recorded which). The receptors come from a woman in her 30s who had recovered from COVID-19. Each CDR3 is given with its conserved first and last residue. The D gene is left open where the match is weak. Rows may omit the clone size; those that give it use once, few, many or a size class.

TRBJ1-5 | . | TRBV6-1 | . | TGTGCCAGCAGTGAAGTTGACAGGATAAAGCCCCAGCATTTT | CASSEVDRIKPQHF
TRBJ1-1 | TRBD1 | TRBV25-1 | . | TGTGCCAGCAGTGATCTCAGGGGGCGAGGGAACACTGAAGCTTTCTTT | CASSDLRGRGNTEAFF
TRBJ2-3 | TRBD2 | TRBV10-3 | . | TGTGCCACACGCTTACATGCGACTAGCGGGGGCACAGATACGCAGTATTTT | CATRLHATSGGTDTQYF
TRBJ2-5 | . | TRBV10-1 | once | TGCGCCAGCAGTTACCGGGACAACAACCAAGAGACCCAGTACTTC | CASSYRDNNQETQYF
TRBJ2-3 | . | TRBV5-6 | . | TGTGCCAGCAGCGCGGGACTCATCACAGATACGCAGTATTTT | CASSAGLITDTQYF
TRBJ1-6 | TRBD1 | TRBV2 | . | TGTGCCAGCGGAACGAGACAGGGTTACAATTCACCCCTCCACTTT | CASGTRQGYNSPLHF
TRBJ1-2 | TRBD1 | TRBV18 | once | TGTGCCAGCTCACTTACAGGGGTGCACTATGGCTACACCTTC | CASSLTGVHYGYTF
TRBJ2-1 | TRBD2 | TRBV7-9 | . | TGTGCCAGCAGCTTACTGGCTAGCGGCAATGAGCAGTTCTTC | CASSLLASGNEQFF
TRBJ2-7 | TRBD1 | TRBV7-6 | . | TGTGCCAGCAGCACCCGACAGGGCTCGCCCTCCTACGAGCAGTACTTC | CASSTRQGSPSYEQYF
TRBJ2-1 | . | TRBV3-1/TRBV3-2 | . | TGTGCCAGCAGCGTCGGGTCCACTAGGGGGAATGAGCAGTTCTTC | CASSVGSTRGNEQFF
TRBJ1-1 | . | TRBV5-1 | . | TGCGCCAGCAGCCTAGATATGAACACTGAAGCTTTCTTT | CASSLDMNTEAFF
TRBJ2-1 | . | TRBV6-7 | . | TGTGCCAGCAGCGCAACAGGGAATGAGCAGTTCTTC | CASSATGNEQFF
TRBJ1-2 | . | TRBV5-5 | . | TGTGCCAGCAGCTTGGACAGCTATGGCTACACCTTC | CASSLDSYGYTF
TRBJ1-5 | TRBD1 | TRBV19 | . | TGTGCCAGTATGAATACAGGGGTGGCCCAGCCCCAGCATTTT | CASMNTGVAQPQHF
TRBJ2-5 | TRBD2 | TRBV19 | once | TGTGCCAGTAGCCCCTCCGCGGGAGGGCAAGAGACCCAGTACTTC | CASSPSAGGQETQYF
TRBJ1-2 | TRBD1 | TRBV18 | once | TGTGCCAGCTCAGGCGAAGGACAGGGTTATGGCTACACCTTC | CASSGEGQGYGYTF
TRBJ1-3 | . | TRBV6-5 | once | TGTGCCAGCAGTTACCGATCGAGCTCTGGAAACACCATATATTTT | CASSYRSSSGNTIYF
TRBJ2-7 | TRBD2 | TRBV7-2 | . | TGTGCCAGCAGCTGGGGACTAGCGGGAGACGAGCAGTACTTC | CASSWGLAGDEQYF
TRBJ1-1 | . | TRBV3-1/TRBV3-2 | . | TGTGCCAGCAGCCAAAGGGGAGGAAACACTGAAGCTTTCTTT | CASSQRGGNTEAFF
TRBJ2-7 | TRBD2 | TRBV6-2/TRBV6-3 | . | TGTGCCAGCAGTTCTGAACTAGCGGGGGGTGTCTACGAGCAGTACTTC | CASSSELAGGVYEQYF
TRBJ2-7 | TRBD1 | TRBV7-2 | . | TGTGCCAGCAGCTCCGGTCTACAGGGGCCGGCTTGGTACTTC | CASSSGLQGPAWYF
TRBJ1-1 | . | TRBV7-2 | . | TGTGCCAGCAGCTTAAAGGTCGGGGGGATAGGAGCTTTCTTT | CASSLKVGGIGAFF
TRBJ2-1 | . | TRBV7-9 | . | TGTGCCTCCAGCGGACCCGACCATGAGCAGTTCTTC | CASSGPDHEQFF
TRBJ2-7 | TRBD2 | TRBV11-2 | . | TGTGCCAGCAGCTTAGGTTCTAGCGGGAGACCTTCTGGGGAGCAGTACTTC | CASSLGSSGRPSGEQYF
TRBJ2-5 | TRBD2 | TRBV18 | . | TGTGCCAGCTCACCACTCCGCGGGACTAGCGGGGTTCAAGAGACCCAGTACTTC | CASSPLRGTSGVQETQYF
TRBJ2-7 | TRBD1 | TRBV24-1 | . | TGTGCCACCAGTGACACCGGGACAGGGTCGACGTACGAGCAGTACTTC | CATSDTGTGSTYEQYF
TRBJ1-1 | . | TRBV28 | . | TGTGCCAGCAGCTTTCGAACCGGGACAACTATGAACACTGAAGCTTTCTTT | CASSFRTGTTMNTEAFF
TRBJ2-5 | TRBD2 | TRBV7-9 | . | TGTGCCAGCAGCTTAGCGACCGGGGGGTCGAAGACCCAGTACTTC | CASSLATGGSKTQYF
TRBJ1-6 | TRBD1 | TRBV28 | . | TGTGCCAGCAGTTTACACCTGAACAGGGGCGTATCACCCCTCCACTTT | CASSLHLNRGVSPLHF
TRBJ1-4 | . | TRBV2 | . | TGTGCCAGCAGTCCTTTGGGGGCTGGTGAAAAACTGTTTTTT | CASSPLGAGEKLFF
TRBJ1-6 | . | TRBV13 | . | TGTGCCAGCAGCCTGTCTCCTCGGCCCCTCCACTTT | CASSLSPRPLHF
TRBJ2-7 | TRBD1 | TRBV6-6 | . | TGTGCCAGCAAAGGACAGGGGAACGAGCAGTACTTC | CASKGQGNEQYF
TRBJ2-1 | TRBD2 | TRBV7-3 | . | TGTGCCAGCAGCCCCGGGACTAGCGGAGATGAGCAGTTCTTC | CASSPGTSGDEQFF
TRBJ1-2 | . | TRBV27 | . | TGTGCCAGCAGTTTACAGGGGCCGGCCTCGGGCTACACCTTC | CASSLQGPASGYTF
TRBJ1-4 | TRBD1 | TRBV19 | . | TGTGCCAGTAGTAGAACAGGGGCGGGGGGTAATGAAAAACTGTTTTTT | CASSRTGAGGNEKLFF
TRBJ2-5 | TRBD2 | TRBV7-9 | . | TGTGCCAGCAGCCGAACCGGGACTAGCGGGAGGGAGACCCAGTACTTC | CASSRTGTSGRETQYF
TRBJ2-1 | . | TRBV4-1 | . | TGCGCCAGCAGCCTATTCCTTCTGGTGGGAGCCTCCAATGAGCAGTTCTTC | CASSLFLLVGASNEQFF
TRBJ2-1 | TRBD2 | TRBV19 | . | TGTGCCAGTAGTTGGAGATCTAGCGGGAGTAGAAATGAGCAGTTCTTC | CASSWRSSGSRNEQFF
TRBJ2-1 | . | TRBV11-2 | once | TGTGCCAGCAGCCTCGACAGTGGTAACGATGAGCAGTTCTTC | CASSLDSGNDEQFF
TRBJ1-4 | . | TRBV19 | once | TGTGCCAGTGGAGAGGGAAATAATGAAAAACTGTTTTTT | CASGEGNNEKLFF
TRBJ2-3 | TRBD2 | TRBV27 | . | TGTGCCAGCATGACGGGACTAGCGGGAGGAGAAGATACGCAGTATTTT | CASMTGLAGGEDTQYF
TRBJ1-2 | . | TRBV5-1 | . | TGCGCCAGCAGCACTGCATCCGGGACACCGGGCGGCTACACCTTC | CASSTASGTPGGYTF
TRBJ1-4 | . | TRBV27 | . | TGTGCCAGCAGATCCGGTGGGGGGGAAAAACTGTTTTTT | CASRSGGGEKLFF
TRBJ2-3 | TRBD2 | TRBV10-3 | . | TGTGCCACCGGGACTAGCGGGAGAGGCACCACAGATACGCAGTATTTT | CATGTSGRGTTDTQYF
TRBJ2-1 | . | TRBV28 | . | TGTGCCAGCTTCGACAGCCTGGGGAATGAGCAGTTCTTC | CASFDSLGNEQFF
TRBJ1-5 | . | TRBV19 | . | TGTGCCAGTAGTATAGTGGGGGGAAACCAGCCCCAGCATTTT | CASSIVGGNQPQHF
TRBJ1-5 | TRBD1 | TRBV5-8 | . | TGTGCCAGCAGCTTCGGACAGGGCTGGGGTAAGGATCAGCCCCAGCATTTT | CASSFGQGWGKDQPQHF
TRBJ2-3 | . | TRBV11-2 | few | TGTGCCAGCAGCTTAGAACTGGGGCATACGCAGTATTTT | CASSLELGHTQYF
TRBJ1-2 | . | TRBV9 | . | TGTGCCAGCAGCGTAGCTCCGACAGGAGGCATTAACTATGGCTACACCTTC | CASSVAPTGGINYGYTF